The source of this T cell receptor beta chain is a study of molecular identifiers for immune sequencing clone quantification. Study-level points and caveats: Sizes of clones that are highly expanded could be underestimated (if identical TCR molecules share a barcode). Spiked Jurkat TCR RNA equivalent to one cell reportedly surfaced among roughly 910,000 naive cells.

This CDR3 has 14 residues. V lost 5 bases and J lost 3; bases outside the gene matches: 4. CDR1 and CDR2 from the germline V gene are SQVTM and ANQGSEA. In this sample, this clonotype turned up many times. Its specificity is not known. Listed TCR primers, together with previously described methods, were used for the bulk TCR libraries. In TCRdb, the PCR reads were re-called with MiXCR into one record per CDR3 protein. The data hold fewer than 70,000 distinct CDR3 sequences, with 18% observed a single time. This receptor was taken from a human donor in good health. Some libraries in this study had Jurkat cell RNA spiked in. This chain connects TRBV29-1 to TRBJ2-2, with 9 bases identical to TRBD2. The sequenced sample consisted of naive CD8+ T cells from blood, with Jurkat cell RNA spiked in. Subset noted: FACS-sorted CD8+CD4-CCR7+CD45RA+ naive T cells. The DNA for the CDR3 is TGCAGCGTTCGGGGACTAGCTGACACCGGGGAGCTGTTTTTT. The encoded protein is CSVRGLADTGELFF.